This record concerns one T cell receptor (beta chain) sequence. Its antigen is unidentified. This record belongs to a study of cytomegalovirus exposure and HLA in healthy donors. General study results and limits: Association of a missense DCLRE1C variant with TCR beta V- and J-gene trimming was reported in a later analysis. There were some public TCRs occurring in many donors, but most TCR sequences were rare. Researchers reported in a later analysis that common viral pathogens appeared linked to several top clusters.

The PCR used 60 Vbeta and 13 Jbeta primers. The data were produced by immunoSEQ multiplex PCR, yet TCRdb's version contains in-frame clones alone and is incomplete. There are tens of thousands of clones in the sample; less than 70% occur only once, and approximately 11% lies in the top ten. Input material: PBMCs. The origin of this receptor is a woman aged 25-40 years in good health and CMV-seronegative.

The CDR3 region has the DNA TGCGCCAGCAGCGCCGACAGGGCGAACGGCTACACCTTC. It translates to CASSADRANGYTF. J is TRBJ1-2 and V is TRBV5-1, with TRBD1 matching over 7 bases. The CDR3 has 13 residues. The germline gives CDR1 SGHRS, CDR2 YFSETQ. J was trimmed by 8 bases and V by 4 bases; bases with no gene match: 8. Full variable domain (missing parts from reference TRBV5-1 and TRBJ1-2): KAGVTQTPRYLIKTRGQQVTLSCSPISGHRSVSWYQQTPGQGLQFLFEYFSETQRNKGNFPGRFSGRQFSNSRSEMNVSTLELGDSALYLCASSADRANGYTFGSGTRLTVV.